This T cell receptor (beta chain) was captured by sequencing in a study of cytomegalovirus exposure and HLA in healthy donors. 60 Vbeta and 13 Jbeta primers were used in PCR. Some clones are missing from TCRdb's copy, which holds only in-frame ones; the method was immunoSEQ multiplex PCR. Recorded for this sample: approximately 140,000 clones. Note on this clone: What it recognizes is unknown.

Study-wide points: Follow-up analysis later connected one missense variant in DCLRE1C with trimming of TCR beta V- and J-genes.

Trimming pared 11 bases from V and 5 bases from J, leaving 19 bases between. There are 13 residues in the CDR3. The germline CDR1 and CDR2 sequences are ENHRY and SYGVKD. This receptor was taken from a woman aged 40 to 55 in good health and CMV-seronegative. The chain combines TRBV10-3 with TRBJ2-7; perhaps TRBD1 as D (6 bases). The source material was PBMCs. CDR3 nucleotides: TGTGCCTCGTCTGCCAGGGGCATTAACGAGCAGTACGTC. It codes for CASSARGINEQYV.